Included here is one TCR beta chain sequence, with context. This record comes from a study of blood T cell repertoires in COVID-19. Study context: Sources were T cells, B-cell-depleted T cells, or PBMCs; the material itself was cDNA or gDNA.

Participants reported their clinical history, and cohort assignment relied on those reports. The data were produced by immunoSEQ multiplex PCR, yet TCRdb's version contains in-frame clones alone and is incomplete. This sample has 220,000 or so clones; 84% occur once, and the top ten carry 6.8%. V lost 4 bases to trimming and J lost 9 bases, with 9 bases between them. Per germline, CDR1 MNHEY and CDR2 SVGEGT. This CDR3 contains 11 residues. This chain uses TRBV6-2 or TRBV6-3 with TRBJ1-1; a weak D match, TRBD1 (5 bases). The sample taken for sequencing was PBMCs or T cells enriched from blood (not recorded which). This sequence was found in a woman between 35 and 50 years old who had recovered from COVID-19. CDR3 nucleotides: TGTGCCAGCAGTTTCCCAGGGAAAGCTTTCTTT. This codes for CASSFPGKAFF.